This TCR beta chain was identified in a study of cytomegalovirus exposure and HLA in healthy donors. Study-level results: Listed as cytomegalovirus-associated were 150 or so TCR beta chains. Later, an analysis found that TCR clusters from the first cohort tended to co-occur in the 95 to 150 validation repertoires. As was reported, the classifier diagnosed cytomegalovirus status with high specificity and sensitivity.

Assay: immunoSEQ multiplex PCR; the TCRdb copy retains only in-frame clones and omits some. The sample lists under 300,000 clones; around 85% were seen once. Germline V lookup: CDR1 MNHEY, CDR2 SVGAGI. The V and J ends lost 0 bases and 9 bases respectively, with 16 bases between them. This CDR3 region has 15 residues. On this clone itself: Its antigen is not identified.

This clonotype originated in a woman between 25 and 40 years old in good health and CMV-seropositive. The sequencing input was PBMCs. This chain joins TRBV6-5 and TRBJ2-3, with D perhaps matching TRBD2 (6 bases). CDR3 loop: CASSYSTQRAGTQYF. CDR3 nucleotide sequence: TGTGCCAGCAGTTACTCCACCCAAAGGGCGGGGACGCAGTATTTT.